This T cell receptor beta chain was documented in a study of T cells in Graves' hyperthyroidism and ophthalmopathy. CDR1 is SEHNR and CDR2 is FQNEAQ in the germline V gene (reference sequence). V lost 8 bases, J lost 4 bases, and 8 bases stayed unmatched. CDR3 size: 14 residues. TCR beta CDR3 region amplification was performed from RNA transcripts. First-round RT-PCR targeting the TCR CDR3 was performed with the HTBI primer set. TCRdb recomputed calls from the multiplex PCR reads with MiXCR, one row per CDR3 protein. This sample has hundreds of thousands of distinct CDR3 sequences, with about 15% found just once. This clonotype was seen a handful of times.

The specimen sequenced was blood. The sequence was collected from a woman aged 25 to 39 with Graves' hyperthyroidism. This chain uses TRBV7-9 with TRBJ1-3; 7 bases match TRBD1. The CDR3 spells CASEKTGVGNTIYF. The CDR3 region has the DNA TGTGCCAGCGAGAAAACAGGGGTCGGAAACACCATATATTTT.